This T cell receptor beta chain was captured in a study of identical twins. General study points: Conclusions leaned on cross-sectional statistical analysis and did not track the same donors over time. Sequences that were beta out-of-frame showed weaker excess twin sharing.

TCRdb ran MiXCR on the 5' RACE reads and lists one entry per CDR3 protein. The table has about 240,000 distinct CDR3 sequences, about 13% seen once. V was cut by 5 bases and J by 8 bases, with 19 bases left in between. Germline V gene lookup returns CDR1 DFQATT and CDR2 SNEGSKA (reference sequence). There are 14 residues in the CDR3. This clonotype was picked up a small number of times. The antigen is unknown. Healthy Caucasian individuals made up all the donors. This sample also appeared in a second study, on yellow fever vaccine responses in identical twins. As that report states: Among the twins, the vaccine T cell response reportedly seemed partly convergent and partly personalized.

The sample comprised memory (CD45RO+) T cells sorted from blood. The sequence was obtained from a woman in her late teens or twenties in good health. The chain recombines TRBV20-1 with TRBJ2-1; a possible D gene is TRBD1 (6 bases). The CDR3 reads CSAPQRGFRDEQFF. As DNA, the CDR3 is TGCAGTGCTCCCCAAAGGGGGTTCAGGGATGAGCAGTTCTTC.